This entry lists 10 T cell receptor beta chains sequenced from one sample in a study of blood T cell repertoires in COVID-19. Using immunoSEQ multiplex PCR, the repertoire was profiled, and TCRdb retains in-frame clones only, with some absent. The data contain about 170,000 clones, about 87% of them seen just once; the ten biggest clones take up roughly 25%. The sample consisted of peripheral blood. Source of these receptors: a man in his fifties or sixties with acute or convalescent COVID-19.

This chain joins TRBV5-6 and TRBJ2-7, with a weak D call TRBD1 (5 bases). The CDR3 is 13 amino acids. Trimming stripped 2 bases from V and 4 bases from J, with 10 bases between. The germline V gene has CDR1 SGHDT and CDR2 YYEEEE. The CDR3 here is CASSFSTGYEQYV. DNA of the CDR3: TGTGCCAGCAGCTTCAGTACAGGATACGAGCAGTACGTC.

This chain joins TRBV10-3 and TRBJ1-2; 10 nucleotides match TRBD1. CDR1 is ENHRY and CDR2 is SYGVKD in the germline V gene. The V segment lost 2 bases and the J segment 4 bases; nucleotides outside the gene matches: 1. This CDR3 spans 14 amino acids. CDR3 region: CAISEGQGGYGYTF. DNA for the CDR3: TGTGCCATCAGTGAGGGACAGGGGGGCTATGGCTACACCTTC.

This clone was counted once. The rearrangement joins TRBV3-1 (or the pseudogene TRBV3-2) to TRBJ2-7; TRBD1 matches 11 bases. Losses at the gene ends were 4 bases for V and 7 bases for J; bases not matched to a gene: 9. CDR1 is LGHDT, CDR2 YNNKEL, per germline (reference sequence). The CDR3 contains 15 residues. In nucleotides, the CDR3 is TGTGCCAGCAGCCGATCCGGGACAGGGGGTCAGGAGCAGTACGTC. Protein product: CASSRSGTGGQEQYV.

The chain links TRBV5-6 to TRBJ2-3, with D possibly being TRBD1 (6 bases). The CDR3 is made up of 15 amino acids. From germline, CDR1 is SGHDT and CDR2 YYEEEE. V lost 4 bases, J lost 1 base, and 13 bases lay in between. The CDR3 sequence is CASSRRGVGTDTQYF. DNA of the CDR3: TGTGCCAGCAGCCGCAGGGGTGTCGGCACAGATACGCAGTATTTT.

This sequence joins TRBV12-3 or TRBV12-4 and TRBJ1-2, with 10 bases aligning to TRBD1. With 4 bases clipped from V and 8 bases from J, the junction kept 4 bases outside the gene matches. The CDR3 extends over 13 amino acids. CDR3 sequence reads: CASSWDRGGGYTF. Written as DNA, the CDR3 is TGTGCCAGCAGTTGGGACAGGGGAGGAGGCTACACCTTC.

A few counts support this clone. The V gene is TRBV29-1, the J gene TRBJ2-2; 8 bases align to TRBD1. Germline V gene sequence: CDR1 SQVTM, CDR2 ANQGSEA. Trimming at V came to 4 bases and at J to 7 bases, leaving 8 bases not matched to a gene. This CDR3 has 14 amino acids. The CDR3 sequence: CSVARTGKSGELFF. CDR3 in DNA: TGCAGCGTTGCGAGGACAGGGAAAAGCGGGGAGCTGTTTTTT.

The rearrangement links TRBV7-2 to TRBJ1-2, with D unclear. The V gene's germline CDR1 is SGHTA and CDR2 FQGNSA. V was clipped by 0 bases and J by 5 bases, with 13 bases between them. CDR3 length equals 15 residues. In DNA form, the CDR3 reads TGTGCCAGCAGCTTAGCGAGCGGCCCCCTATATGGCTACACCTTC. It encodes CASSLASGPLYGYTF.

This clone has a count of ten or more. The V and J genes are TRBV11-2 and TRBJ2-1; D may be TRBD2 (6 bases). CDR1 is SGHAT, CDR2 FQNNGV, per germline. The CDR3 contains 15 residues. V lost 4 bases to trimming and J lost 6 bases, with 16 bases between them. The CDR3 bases are TGTGCCAGCAGCTCCCGCGGGGATGGCTCCAATGAGCAGTTCTTC. It is translated as CASSSRGDGSNEQFF.

This chain joins TRBV13 and TRBJ1-1; the D gene is possibly TRBD1 (5 bases). Trimming pared 3 bases from V and 2 bases from J, leaving 13 bases between. The CDR3 runs to 15 residues. Germline V gives CDR1 PRHDT, CDR2 FYEKMQ (reference sequence). CDR3 in amino acids: CASSLGGWLNTEAFF. In DNA, the CDR3 is TGTGCCAGCAGCTTGGGGGGTTGGCTAAACACTGAAGCTTTCTTT.

This chain connects TRBV7-9 to TRBJ2-7, with 7 bases that match TRBD1. V shed 5 bases and J 4 bases; nucleotides not matched to a gene: 2. There are 12 residues in the CDR3. Germline CDR1 reads SEHNR; CDR2 reads FQNEAQ (reference sequence). The CDR3 DNA sequence: TGTGCCAGCAGCCAGACAGGGTACGAGCAGTACGTC. It encodes CASSQTGYEQYV.